This T cell receptor (beta chain) was recorded in a study of blood T cell repertoires in COVID-19. Looking at the study overall: Acute and convalescent COVID-19 specimens originated in the United States, Italy and Spain. PBMCs, B-cell-depleted T cells, or T cells provided the cDNA or gDNA that made up the material.

This clone is a singleton in its sample. Original data processing: Estimated nucleated cell counts came from reference gene primer amplification. Clones were sequenced by immunoSEQ multiplex PCR, and TCRdb holds only the in-frame ones, with some missing. The V and J calls and clone size come from that table; D and trimming were worked out from the DNA. The sample gives tens of thousands of clones, less than 90% of which show up once; about 1.2% is in the top ten. The CDR3 length is 13 residues. Trimming at V came to 8 bases and at J to 5 bases, leaving 3 bases not matched to a gene. Germline lookup yields CDR1 SNHLY and CDR2 FYNNEI.

The source of this sequence is a man in his sixties with acute or convalescent COVID-19. Material for sequencing was peripheral blood. J is TRBJ1-6 and V is TRBV2; 7 bases map to TRBD1. CDR3: CASRDSNNSPLHF. The CDR3 DNA reads as TGTGCCAGCCGGGACAGTAATAATTCACCCCTCCACTTT.